This record concerns one T cell receptor beta chain sequence. This sample stems from a study of shared clonotypes between healthy human individuals. Germline assignment: CDR1 SGHNT and CDR2 YYREEE (reference sequence). This CDR3 region has 16 residues. Trimming removed 0 bases from V and 3 bases from J; junction bases left unmatched: 8. The naive CD8 subset, CD45RO-negative cells positively selected for CCR7, excluded terminally differentiated effector memory CD45RA+ cells. Produced via immunoSEQ multiplex PCR; TCRdb's table is partial and in-frame only. In the table there are 500,000 to 700,000 clones, roughly 95% of which are singletons.

The sequencing sample was made of naive CD8+ T cells sorted from blood. This clonotype was obtained from a woman in her twenties or thirties in good health. This chain uses TRBV5-4 with TRBJ2-7; 8 positions agree with TRBD2. The chain's CDR3 is CASSLAVGTRDYEQYF. The CDR3 nucleotides are TGTGCCAGCAGCTTGGCCGTCGGGACTAGGGACTACGAGCAGTACTTC.